These 25 T cell receptor beta chains were sequenced from one sample in a study of technical replicates of blood from a few donors. TCRdb's copy holds only in-frame clones and misses some; the assay was immunoSEQ multiplex PCR. The table shows some 80,000 clones, with about 97% occurring only once. The specimen was T cells isolated from PBMCs. The origin of the receptors is a human donor in good health.

The CDR3 spells CASGGRDRGFEQYF. The CDR3 nucleotides are TGTGCCAGCGGGGGCCGGGACAGGGGATTTGAGCAGTACTTC. This rearrangement joins TRBV25-1 to TRBJ2-7, with 10 bases that match TRBD1. CDR1 is MGHDK and CDR2 is SYGVNS in the germline V gene. J gave up 7 bases and V 8 bases, and 11 bases lay outside the gene matches. This CDR3 is 14 amino acids long.

This chain links TRBV10-3 with TRBJ1-5; TRBD1 might be the D (5 bases). The CDR3 runs to 13 residues. The germline V gene has CDR1 ENHRY and CDR2 SYGVKD. The ends were cut back, 3 bases at V and 5 bases at J, with 8 bases in the middle. DNA for the CDR3: TGTGCCATCAGTGACAGGGTGGATCAGCCCCAGCATTTT. Its translation: CAISDRVDQPQHF.

V gene TRBV29-1 combines with J gene TRBJ2-7, with D perhaps matching TRBD1 (6 bases). Germline CDR1 and CDR2: SQVTM and ANQGSEA. The ends were cut back, 7 bases at V and 2 bases at J, with 12 bases in the middle. The CDR3 runs 12 residues. CDR3 protein: CSGWDIAYEQYF. The CDR3 DNA reads TGCAGCGGATGGGACATCGCCTACGAGCAGTACTTC.

This chain links TRBV10-3 with TRBJ2-7; 12 bases line up with TRBD2. CDR1 ENHRY and CDR2 SYGVKD come from the germline V gene. With V trimmed by 5 bases and J by 4 bases, 3 bases remained unmatched. This CDR3 spans 14 amino acids. Here the CDR3 DNA reads TGTGCCATCAGTAGGACTAGCGGGGCTTACGAGCAGTACTTC. Its protein product is CAISRTSGAYEQYF.

This clone was counted a single time. This chain joins TRBV7-9 and TRBJ2-7; maybe TRBD1 (5 bases). With 1 base removed from V and 4 bases from J, the gap between germline ends came to 5 bases. This CDR3 is 12 amino acids long. Germline V gene lookup returns CDR1 SEHNR and CDR2 FQNEAQ (reference sequence). This chain's CDR3 is CASSLGQYEQYF. The CDR3 DNA reads TGTGCCAGCAGCTTAGGACAGTACGAGCAGTACTTC.

The chain recombines TRBV27 with TRBJ2-3; 9 nucleotides agree with TRBD2. This CDR3 spans 15 amino acids. Germline CDR1 is MNHEY and CDR2 is SMNVEV (reference sequence). The ends lost 4 bases at V and 2 bases at J; junction bases unmatched: 4. Here the CDR3 reads CASSSTSGSTDTQYF. CDR3 nucleotides: TGTGCCAGCAGTTCAACTAGCGGGTCCACAGATACGCAGTATTTT.

In regard to this clone: The identical CDR3 is also encoded by other nucleotide sequences in the sample. J is TRBJ1-1 and V is TRBV27; D remains unclear. The CDR3 is 13 residues long. Trimming took off 0 bases at V and 1 base at J, with 3 bases between the two ends. Germline V gene data show CDR1 as MNHEY and CDR2 as SMNVEV (reference sequence). The CDR3 here is CASSLSRNTEAFF. The CDR3, as DNA: TGTGCCAGCAGTTTATCTCGGAACACTGAAGCTTTCTTT.

The chain has TRBV29-1 and TRBJ2-6; unclear D gene. Germline V CDR1 and CDR2: SQVTM, ANQGSEA. The CDR3 has 15 residues. The V end lost 6 bases, the J end lost 4 bases, and 16 bases lay between the germline ends. CDR3 in DNA: TGCAGCGTCCCCTCCCAGGCCCCGGGGGCCAACGTCCTGACTTTC. It specifies CSVPSQAPGANVLTF.

The V and J genes are TRBV21-1 and TRBJ1-2. TRBV21-1 corresponds to a pseudogene. The length of the CDR3 is 13 residues. The CDR3 DNA follows: TGTGCCAGCAGGAGCGGGACGGAGGGGGGCTACACCTTC. Residues: CASRSGTEGGYTF.

The table lists this clone with a few counts. This chain uses TRBV19 with TRBJ1-2, with D maybe TRBD1 (5 bases). CDR3 length: 15 residues. V lost 5 bases and J lost 0, with 13 bases in between. CDR1 and CDR2 from the germline V gene are LNHDA and SQIVND (reference sequence). The CDR3 region is CASSPGWGTNYGYTF. The CDR3 nucleotides read TGTGCCAGTAGTCCTGGGTGGGGCACTAACTATGGCTACACCTTC.

The rearrangement joins TRBV29-1 to TRBJ1-1, with 7 nucleotides matching TRBD1. V shed 6 bases, J shed 5 bases, and the junction held 9 bases outside the gene matches. Germline V gives CDR1 SQVTM, CDR2 ANQGSEA. The CDR3 consists of 13 residues. This CDR3 is CSVDDRVRTEAFF. CDR3 DNA sequence: TGCAGCGTGGACGACAGGGTAAGAACTGAAGCTTTCTTT.

The V and J genes are TRBV4-1 and TRBJ2-2, with TRBD1 identical over 10 bases. The CDR3 totals 17 residues. Trimming took 1 base from V and 5 from J; bases not matched to a gene: 7. Germline V gene data show CDR1 as MGHRA and CDR2 as YSYEKL. CDR3 coding DNA: TGCGCCAGCAGCCAAGGTGGGACAGGGGAGGGAACCGGGGAGCTGTTTTTT. It specifies CASSQGGTGEGTGELFF.

The V call is TRBV5-1, the J call TRBJ2-1; D unresolved. The V end was cut by 3 bases, the J end by 0 bases, with 10 bases between. CDR3 length: 15 residues. Per the germline V gene, CDR1 is SGHRS and CDR2 is YFSETQ. The CDR3 region is CASSSTLSSYNEQFF. The CDR3 DNA sequence: TGCGCCAGCAGCTCGACTCTAAGCTCCTACAATGAGCAGTTCTTC.

The rearrangement joins TRBV14 to TRBJ2-2; D unclear. The CDR3 loop spans 15 amino acids. The germline V gene has CDR1 SGHDN and CDR2 FVKESK. Between the trimmed V and J ends, which lost 0 bases and 3 bases, there was a span of 8 bases. The DNA of the CDR3 is TGTGCCAGCAGCCAAGACACAGTCTACACCGGGGAGCTGTTTTTT. Translating it yields CASSQDTVYTGELFF.

V is TRBV15 and J is TRBJ2-7, with 12 bases identical to TRBD2. The V gene's germline CDR1 is LNHNV and CDR2 YYDKDF (reference sequence). CDR3 length equals 16 residues. Trimming at V came to 6 bases and at J to 1 base, leaving 7 bases not matched to a gene. The CDR3 sequence: CATRASGRGKSYEQYF. DNA of the CDR3: TGTGCCACCAGGGCTAGCGGGAGGGGAAAATCCTACGAGCAGTACTTC.

The chain has TRBV10-3 and TRBJ2-1; 11 bases are a match to TRBD2. Trimming at V came to 5 bases and at J to 13 bases, leaving 7 bases not matched to a gene. Germline V gene data show CDR1 as ENHRY and CDR2 as SYGVKD. This CDR3 has 13 residues. This CDR3 reads CAISSLLAGEQFF. The CDR3, as DNA: TGTGCCATCAGTAGTCTACTAGCGGGAGAACAGTTCTTC.

DNA of the CDR3: TGTGCCAGCAGAGCAGGGGGAGATACGCAGTATTTT. Its translation: CASRAGGDTQYF. The chain uses TRBV6-1 and TRBJ2-3; 7 positions match TRBD1. The CDR3 loop spans 12 amino acids. CDR1 and CDR2 from the germline V gene are MNHNS and SASEGT. V lost 6 bases and J lost 5; bases outside the gene matches: 2.

The V gene is TRBV12-5, the J gene TRBJ2-2; D unclear. V lost 2 bases, J lost 4 bases, and 5 bases lay in between. CDR3 length equals 13 residues. The germline V gene encodes CDR1 LGHNT and CDR2 FRNRAP. CDR3 sequence (DNA): TGTGCTAGTGGTTTGCCCCTCACCGGGGAGCTGTTTTTT. It yields the protein CASGLPLTGELFF.

This chain connects TRBV29-1 to TRBJ2-2; TRBD2 aligns across 7 bases. The CDR3 covers 14 residues. CDR1 and CDR2 (germline): SQVTM, ANQGSEA. As DNA, the CDR3 is TGCAGTCGAAGGGCCAGGGAGGGTCCCGGGGAGCTGTTTTTT. Amino acids: CSRRAREGPGELFF.

J is TRBJ1-3 and V is TRBV28; 9 bases line up with TRBD1. V shed 7 bases and J 8 bases; nucleotides not matched to a gene: 9. This CDR3 contains 14 residues. Germline V CDR1 and CDR2: MDHEN, SYDVKM. The CDR3 DNA sequence: TGTGCCAGCAAGGGGACAGGGCATAAGTACACCATATATTTT. It encodes CASKGTGHKYTIYF.

The rearrangement links TRBV11-3 to TRBJ2-3; 8 bases fit TRBD2. This CDR3 has 14 amino acids. V lost 1 base to trimming and J lost 5 bases; unmatched junction nucleotides: 2. Germline-derived CDR1 and CDR2 are SGHNT and YENEEA. The CDR3 sequence: CASSLGLAGDTQYF. DNA of the CDR3: TGTGCCAGCAGCTTAGGCCTAGCGGGAGATACGCAGTATTTT.

The J gene is TRBJ1-2, the V gene TRBV18, with 9 bases fitting TRBD1. The CDR3 is 16 residues long. CDR1 is KGHSH and CDR2 is LQKENI in the germline V gene. Trimming took 3 bases from V and 2 from J; bases not matched to a gene: 7. The CDR3 here is CASSPSKTGGNYGYTF. CDR3 in DNA: TGTGCCAGCTCACCTTCCAAGACAGGGGGAAACTATGGCTACACCTTC.

The V gene is TRBV11-1, the J gene TRBJ2-1; TRBD2 aligns across 12 bases. The CDR3 runs 17 residues. CDR1 is SGHAT and CDR2 is FQDESV in the germline V gene (reference sequence). V shed 1 base and J 4 bases; nucleotides not matched to a gene: 5. In DNA, the CDR3 is TGTGCCAGCAGCTTAGACCTAGCGGGAGGGCAGTACAATGAGCAGTTCTTC. Translated, it gives CASSLDLAGGQYNEQFF.

This clone has a single count. This rearrangement joins TRBV7-2 to TRBJ2-7, with TRBD2 matching 7 bases. This CDR3 contains 14 residues. Germline CDR1 reads SGHTA; CDR2 reads FQGNSA. V dropped 4 bases and J dropped 3; count of bases not matched to a gene: 6. The CDR3 is CASSYPAGSYEQYF. Written as DNA, the CDR3 is TGTGCCAGCAGCTATCCAGCGGGAAGCTACGAGCAGTACTTC.

The gene calls are TRBV5-1 and TRBJ1-1; unclear D gene. This CDR3 is 14 amino acids long. V lost 4 bases, J lost 1 base, and 11 bases lay in between. The germline V gene encodes CDR1 SGHRS and CDR2 YFSETQ. CDR3 loop: CASSPPTQNTEAFF. The DNA for the CDR3 is TGCGCCAGCAGCCCTCCGACACAGAACACTGAAGCTTTCTTT.